These 20 T cell receptor beta chains came from one sample sequenced in a study of blood T cell repertoires in COVID-19. Only in-frame clones appear in the TCRdb table, and some are missing; sequencing was by immunoSEQ multiplex PCR. This table holds around 400,000 clones, approximately 90% found once. The source material was PBMCs or T cells enriched from blood (not recorded which). These receptor sequences come from a woman aged 18-29 years who had been exposed to COVID-19.

The CDR3 loop reads CASSLDGTGEWTQYF. In DNA, the CDR3 is TGTGCCAGCAGCTTGGATGGGACAGGCGAATGGACCCAGTACTTC. The rearrangement joins TRBV5-5 to TRBJ2-5; 8 nucleotides match TRBD1. V was clipped by 0 bases and J by 7 bases; unmatched bases: 8. The CDR3 spans 15 residues. Germline V lookup: CDR1 SGHKS, CDR2 YYEKEE (reference sequence).

The V call is TRBV5-6, the J call TRBJ2-1; D is perhaps TRBD1 (5 bases). The V and J ends lost 1 base and 2 bases respectively, with 10 bases between them. This CDR3 is 15 amino acids long. From germline, CDR1 is SGHDT and CDR2 YYEEEE. CDR3 protein: CASSLMLQAYNEQFF. CDR3 nucleotide sequence: TGTGCCAGCAGCTTGATGCTACAGGCCTACAATGAGCAGTTCTTC.

The chain has TRBV12-5 and TRBJ2-3; D is unclear. CDR1 is LGHNT, CDR2 FRNRAP, per germline. The germline V and J ends were trimmed by 0 bases and 3 bases, with 4 bases remaining between them. CDR3 size: 13 residues. The CDR3 is CASGLVQTDTQYF. For the CDR3, the DNA is TGTGCTAGTGGTTTGGTACAGACAGATACGCAGTATTTT.

The chain employs TRBV28 and TRBJ1-1; 7 nucleotides agree with TRBD1. The CDR3 length is 18 residues. Trimming removed 5 bases from V and 2 bases from J; junction bases left unmatched: 17. Germline V gives CDR1 MDHEN, CDR2 SYDVKM. The CDR3 region is CASSIREITTGHNTEAFF. In DNA form, the CDR3 reads TGTGCCAGCAGTATACGGGAAATCACGACAGGGCACAACACTGAAGCTTTCTTT.

The DNA of the CDR3 is TGTGCCATCAGCCCCGGACTAGCCAATGAGCAGTTCTTC. Its translation: CAISPGLANEQFF. The V call is TRBV10-3, the J call TRBJ2-1, with 8 positions matching TRBD2. Germline values: CDR1 ENHRY, CDR2 SYGVKD. The CDR3 is 13 amino acids. V shed 6 bases and J 6 bases; nucleotides not matched to a gene: 4.

The rearrangement links TRBV7-8 to TRBJ1-1, with a possible D match to TRBD1 (5 bases). The ends were cut back, 1 base at V and 2 bases at J, with 11 bases in the middle. There are 15 residues in the CDR3. The germline V gene encodes CDR1 SGHVS and CDR2 FQNEAQ. CDR3 amino acids: CASSLVWQGNTEAFF. The CDR3 DNA follows: TGTGCCAGCAGCTTAGTTTGGCAGGGCAACACTGAAGCTTTCTTT.

This sequence joins TRBV9 and TRBJ2-7, with TRBD2 as a possible D gene (7 bases). Deletions cut 4 bases from V and 6 bases from J, with 20 bases between. The CDR3 covers 15 residues. Germline V lookup: CDR1 SGDLS, CDR2 YYNGEE. Here the CDR3 reads CASSQLGGQEGEQYF. The CDR3 DNA sequence: TGTGCCAGCAGCCAGTTGGGGGGGCAGGAGGGCGAGCAGTACTTC.

The rearrangement uses TRBV10-3 and TRBJ1-1; the D gene is possibly TRBD1 (5 bases). This CDR3 comprises 12 residues. Germline lookup yields CDR1 ENHRY and CDR2 SYGVKD. Trimming stripped 7 bases from V and 8 bases from J, with 14 bases between. CDR3 loop: CAIKGEAGEAFF. DNA for the CDR3: TGTGCCATCAAAGGCGAGGCAGGGGAAGCTTTCTTT.

The rearrangement uses TRBV7-9 and TRBJ1-1; 8 positions agree with TRBD1. Germline-derived CDR1 and CDR2 are SEHNR and FQNEAQ (reference sequence). CDR3 length: 12 residues. The V and J ends lost 9 bases and 5 bases, in that order; junction bases with no gene match: 5. The CDR3 here is CASGQGMTEAFF. The DNA of the CDR3 is TGTGCCAGTGGACAGGGCATGACTGAAGCTTTCTTT.

The genes are TRBV7-9 and TRBJ2-2, with 11 bases lining up with TRBD1. CDR3 length equals 16 residues. Germline-derived CDR1 and CDR2 are SEHNR and FQNEAQ (reference sequence). J lost 4 bases, V lost 5 bases, and 6 bases had no gene match. CDR3 amino acids: CASSQIGTGGTGELFF. DNA of the CDR3: TGTGCCAGCAGCCAGATCGGGACAGGGGGCACCGGGGAGCTGTTTTTT.

The chain has TRBV28 and TRBJ2-2; tentatively, D is TRBD1 (5 bases). The CDR3 is 15 amino acids. Germline lookup yields CDR1 MDHEN and CDR2 SYDVKM. Trimming removed 5 bases at V and 2 bases at J, with 12 bases between. CDR3 DNA: TGTGCCAGCAGTCCCCCGACAGACAACACCGGGGAGCTGTTTTTT. It yields the protein CASSPPTDNTGELFF.

This CDR3 reads CSVPVAGMSEQYF. The CDR3 region has the DNA TGCAGCGTCCCCGTCGCGGGGATGAGTGAGCAGTACTTC. J is TRBJ2-7 and V is TRBV29-1; the D gene is possibly TRBD2 (6 bases). This CDR3 region has 13 residues. CDR1 is SQVTM and CDR2 is ANQGSEA in the germline V gene. Trimming shortened V by 6 bases and J by 7 bases, and 19 bases separated the two germline ends.

V usage is TRBV5-4 and J usage is TRBJ2-7, with 7 bases aligning to TRBD1. CDR1 and CDR2 from the germline V gene are SGHNT and YYREEE (reference sequence). The CDR3 is 14 residues long. Trimming removed 3 bases from V and 2 bases from J; junction bases left unmatched: 5. The chain's CDR3 is CASSSLDRAYEQYF. The CDR3 region has the DNA TGTGCCAGCAGCTCGCTTGACAGGGCCTACGAGCAGTACTTC.

J is TRBJ1-5 and V is TRBV28; TRBD1 matches at 9 bases. V gave up 6 bases and J gave up 2 bases; unmatched junction bases: 8. CDR3 size: 16 residues. Germline assignment: CDR1 MDHEN and CDR2 SYDVKM. The CDR3 coding sequence is TGTGCCAGCAGGTGGGACAGGGAAGAGGGCAATCAGCCCCAGCATTTT. Amino acids: CASRWDREEGNQPQHF. Complete variable domain (other parts from reference TRBV28 and TRBJ1-5): DVKVTQSSRYLVKRTGEKVFLECVQDMDHENMFWYRQDPGLGLRLIYFSYDVKMKEKGDIPEGYSVSREKKERFSLILESASTNQTSMYLCASRWDREEGNQPQHFGDGTRLSIL.

The rearrangement uses TRBV28 and TRBJ1-1, with D unclear. The V end lost 2 bases, the J end lost 5 bases, and 6 bases lay between the germline ends. The V gene's germline CDR1 is MDHEN and CDR2 SYDVKM. The CDR3 contains 12 residues. In DNA, the CDR3 is TGTGCCAGCAGTTTAATCCCGACTGAAGCTTTCTTT. The encoded protein is CASSLIPTEAFF.

The gene calls are TRBV6-5 and TRBJ2-7; weak D call: TRBD2 (6 bases). The V and J ends lost 11 bases and 5 bases respectively, with 19 bases between them. Germline V gives CDR1 MNHEY, CDR2 SVGAGI. This CDR3 is built from 13 residues. The DNA of the CDR3 is TGTGCCCTTTTAATATGGGAGCGGGACGAGCAGTACTTC. Protein: CALLIWERDEQYF.

J is TRBJ1-5 and V is TRBV6-7, with D unresolved. TRBV6-7 is treated as an ORF (open reading frame) with a function not yet certain. The V and J ends lost 4 bases and 2 bases respectively, with 12 bases between them. The CDR3 is 15 amino acids. The CDR3 region is CASSSLGGCNQPQHF. The CDR3 nucleotides are TGTGCCAGCAGTTCCCTAGGTGGGTGCAATCAGCCCCAGCATTTT.

The chain recombines TRBV3-1 (or the pseudogene TRBV3-2) with TRBJ2-5, with 10 positions matching TRBD2. This CDR3 has 18 residues. From germline, CDR1 is LGHDT and CDR2 YNNKEL (reference sequence). V was clipped by 0 bases and J by 7 bases; unmatched bases: 14. CDR3 sequence reads: CASSQEAIAGGLRGTQYF. CDR3 DNA: TGTGCCAGCAGCCAAGAAGCCATAGCGGGGGGCTTGAGGGGGACCCAGTACTTC.

In this sample, this clone turned up once. The chain recombines TRBV5-1 with TRBJ2-1; D is ambiguous. V lost 0 bases and J lost 2, with 6 bases in between. The CDR3 consists of 14 residues. Germline V gives CDR1 SGHRS, CDR2 YFSETQ. The chain's CDR3 is CASSLASPYNEQFF. The CDR3 coding sequence is TGCGCCAGCAGCTTGGCTAGTCCCTACAATGAGCAGTTCTTC.

V usage is TRBV7-2 and J usage is TRBJ1-1; no clear D gene. Germline CDR1 is SGHTA and CDR2 is FQGNSA. This CDR3 comprises 15 residues. Between the trimmed V and J ends, which lost 5 bases and 1 base, there was a span of 14 bases. The CDR3 DNA reads TGTGCCAGCAGCCCGTCAAGGAGGGAGAACACTGAAGCTTTCTTT. As protein: CASSPSRRENTEAFF.